This is a list of T cell receptor beta chains from one sample in a study of shared clonotypes between healthy human individuals. Method: immunoSEQ multiplex PCR; TCRdb's copy keeps in-frame clones and lacks some. The sample carries over a million clones, more than 75% recorded once. Source material: memory CD4+ T cells from PBMCs. The receptors derive from a man younger than 35 in good health. Some clones in this sample may be carry-over from other donors' samples. The CDR3 runs from the conserved cysteine through the conserved F or W. A D gene is named only where the DNA matches it firmly. The listing skips clone size in some rows; elsewhere it reads once, few, many or a size class.

>17|NA|TRBD2|TRBJ2-3|TRBV5-1
CASTRRGSGRCTDTQYF
TGCGCCAGCACCCGGCGGGGTAGCGGGAGGTGCACAGATACGCAGTATTTT
>16|NA|NA|TRBJ2-6|TRBV5-1
CASSLEPGSGANVLTF
TGCGCCAGCAGCTTGGAGCCAGGGTCTGGGGCCAACGTCCTGACTTTC
>14|NA|NA|TRBJ2-3|TRBV7-2
CASSFRPGRDTQYF
TGTGCCAGCAGCTTTCGACCCGGGAGAGATACGCAGTATTTT
>14|NA|NA|TRBJ2-7|TRBV11-3
CASSLDQKGYEQYF
TGTGCCAGCAGCTTAGATCAAAAGGGTTACGAGCAGTACTTC
>14|NA|NA|TRBJ1-2|TRBV6-1
CASSYRVSDYGYTF
TGTGCCAGCAGCTACAGGGTGTCCGACTATGGCTACACCTTC
>11|NA|NA|TRBJ2-7|TRBV7-9
CASSVNYEQYF
TGTGCCAGCAGCGTCAACTACGAGCAGTACTTC
>13|NA|TRBD1|TRBJ1-2|TRBV6-5
CASSLTGSRGYTF
TGTGCCAGCAGTCTGACAGGGAGCAGGGGCTACACCTTC
>15|NA|NA|TRBJ2-2|TRBV25-1
CASSGVGPMTGELFF
TGTGCCAGCAGTGGAGTCGGACCCATGACCGGGGAGCTGTTTTTT
>12|once|NA|TRBJ2-3|TRBV18
CASSPQSDTQYF
TGTGCCAGCTCTCCCCAGTCGGATACGCAGTATTTT
>13|NA|NA|TRBJ2-3|TRBV5-3
CASSITAEDTQYF
TGTGCCAGCAGCATCACGGCGGAAGATACGCAGTATTTT
>14|NA|NA|TRBJ2-7|TRBV6-5
CASSVHSSSYEQYF
TGTGCCAGCTCGGTACATTCAAGCTCCTACGAGCAGTACTTC
>14|NA|TRBD2|TRBJ2-2|TRBV9
CASSTGLAAGELFF
TGTGCCAGCAGCACGGGACTAGCGGCCGGGGAGCTGTTTTTT
>17|NA|TRBD1|TRBJ1-1|TRBV4-2
CASSPAGTGKENTEAFF
TGTGCCAGCAGCCCCGCCGGGACAGGGAAGGAGAACACTGAAGCTTTCTTT
>13|NA|NA|TRBJ2-7|TRBV7-6
CASSLADKNEQYF
TGTGCCAGCAGCTTAGCCGATAAGAACGAGCAGTACTTC
>19|NA|TRBD2|TRBJ2-2|TRBV18
CASSSTYLAGGPNTGELFF
TGTGCCAGCTCGTCAACCTATCTAGCGGGAGGGCCGAACACCGGGGAGCTGTTTTTT
>13|many|TRBD2|TRBJ2-1|TRBV10-2
CASSWTSMNEQFF
TGCGCCAGCAGCTGGACTAGCATGAATGAGCAGTTCTTC
>11|NA|NA|TRBJ2-7|TRBV30
CAWSTAYEQYF
TGTGCCTGGAGTACAGCCTACGAGCAGTACTTC
>14|once|NA|TRBJ1-1|TRBV28
CASSRGQMNTEAFF
TGTGCCAGCAGTCGGGGTCAGATGAACACTGAAGCTTTCTTT
>15|NA|NA|TRBJ2-3|TRBV5-1
CASSATRGNTDTQYF
TGCGCCAGCAGCGCCACCCGGGGGAACACAGATACGCAGTATTTT
>14|NA|NA|TRBJ1-4|TRBV28
CASSSTGLGEKLFF
TGTGCCAGCAGTTCGACAGGTCTTGGTGAAAAACTGTTTTTT
>11|NA|NA|TRBJ1-2|TRBV29-1
CSVAFGYGYTF
TGCAGCGTTGCCTTCGGCTATGGCTACACCTTC
>12|NA|NA|TRBJ1-1|TRBV19
CASSSRYTEAFF
TGTGCCAGTAGTTCGCGGTACACTGAAGCTTTCTTT
>16|once|NA|TRBJ2-7|TRBV27
CASSRKGQALSYEQYF
TGTGCCAGCAGTCGAAAGGGACAAGCGCTCTCCTACGAGCAGTACTTC
>15|once|NA|TRBJ2-1|TRBV18
CASSPAGSAYNEQFF
TGTGCCAGCTCACCCGCCGGGAGCGCCTACAATGAGCAGTTCTTC
>16|many|TRBD1|TRBJ2-1|TRBV7-9
CASIRAGGRPYNEQFF
TGTGCCAGCATCCGGGCAGGGGGTCGCCCCTACAATGAGCAGTTCTTC
>13|NA|NA|TRBJ2-3|TRBV4-2
CASSQGRTDTQYF
TGTGCCAGCAGCCAAGGCAGAACAGATACGCAGTATTTT
>12|NA|TRBD2|TRBJ2-5|TRBV30
CAWTASGETQYF
TGTGCCTGGACGGCTAGCGGCGAGACCCAGTACTTC
>14|NA|TRBD2|TRBJ2-7|TRBV30
CACAGSSGTYEQYF
TGTGCCTGCGCAGGATCTAGCGGGACTTACGAGCAGTACTTC
>11|few|NA|TRBJ2-1|TRBV6-1
CASSDWQGQFF
TGTGCCAGCAGTGATTGGCAGGGTCAGTTCTTC
>14|NA|NA|TRBJ2-6|TRBV4-3
CASSRLTGANVLTF
TGCGCCAGCAGCCGTCTAACGGGGGCCAACGTCCTGACTTTC
>17|NA|TRBD1|TRBJ2-7|TRBV10-2
CASSESLGGTGRYEQYF
TGCGCCAGCAGCGAGAGCCTTGGCGGGACAGGGAGATACGAGCAGTACTTC
>14|NA|NA|TRBJ2-2|TRBV11-2
CASSPLINTGELFF
TGTGCCAGCAGTCCACTTATCAACACCGGGGAGCTGTTTTTT
>13|once|NA|TRBJ1-2|TRBV30
CAWSPSLDRGYTF
TGTGCCTGGAGTCCCAGCCTCGATCGGGGCTACACCTTC
>12|NA|NA|TRBJ2-5|TRBV6-6
CASSPTGSEQYF
TGTGCCAGCAGTCCAACCGGGAGCGAACAGTACTTC
>14|NA|TRBD1|TRBJ2-7|TRBV6-1
CASIRTGRSYEQYF
TGTGCCAGCATACGGACAGGGAGATCCTACGAGCAGTACTTC
>17|NA|NA|TRBJ1-3|TRBV9
CASSVMGAGYAGNTIYF
TGTGCCAGCAGCGTAATGGGCGCGGGGTACGCCGGAAACACCATATATTTT
>17|once|NA|TRBJ2-7|TRBV11-2
CASSRGLLGPALYEQYF
TGTGCCAGCAGCCGAGGTCTCTTGGGACCAGCTCTCTACGAGCAGTACTTC
>15|NA|TRBD2|TRBJ2-1|TRBV25-1
CASSEGLAVFNEQFF
TGTGCCAGCAGTGAGGGTCTAGCGGTGTTTAATGAGCAGTTCTTC
>19|NA|TRBD1|TRBJ1-2|TRBV11-2
CASSPLPLGRGRIYYGYTF
TGTGCCAGCAGCCCCCTACCCCTTGGCAGGGGGCGCATCTACTATGGCTACACCTTC